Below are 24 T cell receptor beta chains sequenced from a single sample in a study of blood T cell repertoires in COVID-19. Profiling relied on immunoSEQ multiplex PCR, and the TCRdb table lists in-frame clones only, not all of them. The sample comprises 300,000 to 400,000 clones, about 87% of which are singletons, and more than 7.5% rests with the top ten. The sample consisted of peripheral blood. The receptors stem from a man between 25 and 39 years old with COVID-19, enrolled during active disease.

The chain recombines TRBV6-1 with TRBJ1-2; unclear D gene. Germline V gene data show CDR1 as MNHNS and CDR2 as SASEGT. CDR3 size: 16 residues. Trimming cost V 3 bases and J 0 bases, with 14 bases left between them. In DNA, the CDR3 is TGTGCCAGCAGTGACCCTCGGACGGGAACTAACTATGGCTACACCTTC. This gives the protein CASSDPRTGTNYGYTF.

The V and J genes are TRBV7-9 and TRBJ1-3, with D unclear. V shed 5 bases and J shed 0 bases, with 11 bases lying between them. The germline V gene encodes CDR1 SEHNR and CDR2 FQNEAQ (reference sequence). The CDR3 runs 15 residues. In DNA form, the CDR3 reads TGTGCCAGCAGCAAGCGAGTACTCTCTGGAAACACCATATATTTT. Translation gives CASSKRVLSGNTIYF.

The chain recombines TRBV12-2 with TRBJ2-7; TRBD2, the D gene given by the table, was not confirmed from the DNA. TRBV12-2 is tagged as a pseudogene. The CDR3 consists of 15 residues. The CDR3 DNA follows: TGTGCAAGTCGCTTATCTCTCGGACTTAATTACGAGCAGTACTTC. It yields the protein CASRLSLGLNYEQYF.

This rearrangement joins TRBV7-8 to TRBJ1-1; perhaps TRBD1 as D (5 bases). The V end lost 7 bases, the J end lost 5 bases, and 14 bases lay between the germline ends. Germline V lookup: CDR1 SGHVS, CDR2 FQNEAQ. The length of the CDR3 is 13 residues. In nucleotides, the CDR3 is TGTGCCAGCACTTGGGGGGTCGGGACTGAAGCTTTCTTT. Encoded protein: CASTWGVGTEAFF.

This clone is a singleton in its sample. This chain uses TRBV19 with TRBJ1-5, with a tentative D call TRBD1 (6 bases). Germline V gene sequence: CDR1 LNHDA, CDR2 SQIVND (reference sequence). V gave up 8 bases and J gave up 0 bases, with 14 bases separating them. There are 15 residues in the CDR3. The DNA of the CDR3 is TGTGCCAGTGCTGACAGGTCTTATAGCAATCAGCCCCAGCATTTT. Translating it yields CASADRSYSNQPQHF.

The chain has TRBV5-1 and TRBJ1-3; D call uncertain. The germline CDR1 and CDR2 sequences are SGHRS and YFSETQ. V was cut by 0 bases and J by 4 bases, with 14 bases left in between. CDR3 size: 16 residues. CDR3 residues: CASSLGQLGGGNTIYF. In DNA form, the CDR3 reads TGCGCCAGCAGCTTGGGGCAGCTCGGAGGAGGAAACACCATATATTTT.

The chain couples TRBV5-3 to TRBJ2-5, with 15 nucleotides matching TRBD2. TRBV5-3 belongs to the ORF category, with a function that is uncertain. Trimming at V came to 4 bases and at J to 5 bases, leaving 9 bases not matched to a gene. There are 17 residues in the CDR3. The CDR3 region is CARSTWTSGGEKETQYF. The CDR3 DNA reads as TGTGCCAGAAGCACCTGGACTAGCGGGGGGGAGAAGGAGACCCAGTACTTC.

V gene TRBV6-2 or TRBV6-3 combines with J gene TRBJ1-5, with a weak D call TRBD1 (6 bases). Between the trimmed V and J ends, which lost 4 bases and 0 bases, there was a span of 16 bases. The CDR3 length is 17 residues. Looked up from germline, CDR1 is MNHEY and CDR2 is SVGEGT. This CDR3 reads CASSSRDTLYSNQPQHF. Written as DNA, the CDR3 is TGTGCCAGCAGTTCCCGGGACACCCTGTATAGCAATCAGCCCCAGCATTTT.

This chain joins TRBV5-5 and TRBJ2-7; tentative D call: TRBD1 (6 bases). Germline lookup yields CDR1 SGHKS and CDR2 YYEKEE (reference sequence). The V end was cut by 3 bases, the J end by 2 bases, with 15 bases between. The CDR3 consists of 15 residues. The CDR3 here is CASSWTRDTTYEQYF. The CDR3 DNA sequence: TGTGCCAGCAGCTGGACCCGGGACACAACCTACGAGCAGTACTTC.

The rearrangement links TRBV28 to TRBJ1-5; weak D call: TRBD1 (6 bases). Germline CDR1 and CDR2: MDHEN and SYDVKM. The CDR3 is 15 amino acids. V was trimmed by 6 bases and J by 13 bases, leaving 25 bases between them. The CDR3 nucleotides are TGTGCCAGCAGCGGGACGTGGGACCGGGGGGGGCCTCAGCATTTT. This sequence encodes CASSGTWDRGGPQHF. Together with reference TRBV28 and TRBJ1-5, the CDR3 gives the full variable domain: DVKVTQSSRYLVKRTGEKVFLECVQDMDHENMFWYRQDPGLGLRLIYFSYDVKMKEKGDIPEGYSVSREKKERFSLILESASTNQTSMYLCASSGTWDRGGPQHFGDGTRLSIL.

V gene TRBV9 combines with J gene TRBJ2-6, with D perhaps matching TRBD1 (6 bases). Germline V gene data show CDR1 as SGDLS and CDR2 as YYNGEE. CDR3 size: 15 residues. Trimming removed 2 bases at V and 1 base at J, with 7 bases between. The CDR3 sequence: CASSVGASGANVLTF. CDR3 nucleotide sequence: TGTGCCAGCAGCGTGGGGGCGTCTGGGGCCAACGTCCTGACTTTC. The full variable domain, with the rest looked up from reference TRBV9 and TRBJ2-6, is DSGVTQTPKHLITATGQRVTLRCSPRSGDLSVYWYQQSLDQGLQFLIQYYNGEERAKGNILERFSAQQFPDLHSELNLSSLELGDSALYFCASSVGASGANVLTFGAGSRLTVL.

The CDR3 reads CASSFGMTGDSPLHF. CDR3 in DNA: TGCGCCAGCAGCTTTGGAATGACAGGGGATTCACCCCTCCACTTT. The rearrangement joins TRBV5-1 to TRBJ1-6; TRBD1 agrees at 8 bases. There are 15 residues in the CDR3. CDR1 SGHRS and CDR2 YFSETQ come from the germline V gene. With V trimmed by 2 bases and J by 8 bases, 6 bases remained unmatched.

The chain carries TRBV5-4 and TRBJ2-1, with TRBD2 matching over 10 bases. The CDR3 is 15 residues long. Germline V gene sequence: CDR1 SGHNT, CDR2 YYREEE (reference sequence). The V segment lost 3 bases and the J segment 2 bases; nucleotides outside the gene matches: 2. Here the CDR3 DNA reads TGTGCCAGCAGCTCCCTAGCGGGGGCCTACAATGAGCAGTTCTTC. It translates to CASSSLAGAYNEQFF.

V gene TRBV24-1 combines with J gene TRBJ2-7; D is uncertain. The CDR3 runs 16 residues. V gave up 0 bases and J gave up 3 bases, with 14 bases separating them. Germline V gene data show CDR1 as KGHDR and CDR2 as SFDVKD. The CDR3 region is CATSDLCGTVNYEQYF. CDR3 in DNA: TGTGCCACCAGTGATTTGTGCGGAACCGTTAACTACGAGCAGTACTTC.

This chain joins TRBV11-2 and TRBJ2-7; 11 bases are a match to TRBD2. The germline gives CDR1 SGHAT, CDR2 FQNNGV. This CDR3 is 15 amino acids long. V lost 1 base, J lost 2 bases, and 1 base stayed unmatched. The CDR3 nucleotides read TGTGCCAGCAGCTTAGTACTAGCGGGGGCCTACGAGCAGTACTTC. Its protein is CASSLVLAGAYEQYF.

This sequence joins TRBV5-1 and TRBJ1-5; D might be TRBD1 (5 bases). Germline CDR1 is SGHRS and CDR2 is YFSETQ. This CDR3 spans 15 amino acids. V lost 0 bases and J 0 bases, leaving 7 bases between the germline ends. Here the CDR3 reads CASSLVGASNQPQHF. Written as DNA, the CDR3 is TGCGCCAGCAGCTTGGTAGGGGCTAGCAATCAGCCCCAGCATTTT. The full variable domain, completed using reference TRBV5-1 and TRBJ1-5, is KAGVTQTPRYLIKTRGQQVTLSCSPISGHRSVSWYQQTPGQGLQFLFEYFSETQRNKGNFPGRFSGRQFSNSRSEMNVSTLELGDSALYLCASSLVGASNQPQHFGDGTRLSIL.

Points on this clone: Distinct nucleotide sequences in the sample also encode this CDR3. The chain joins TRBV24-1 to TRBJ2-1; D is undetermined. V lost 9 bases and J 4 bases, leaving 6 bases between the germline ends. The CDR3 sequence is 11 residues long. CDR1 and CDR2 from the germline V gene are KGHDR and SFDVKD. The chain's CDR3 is CATGQYNEQFF. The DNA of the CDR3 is TGTGCCACCGGGCAGTACAATGAGCAGTTCTTC.

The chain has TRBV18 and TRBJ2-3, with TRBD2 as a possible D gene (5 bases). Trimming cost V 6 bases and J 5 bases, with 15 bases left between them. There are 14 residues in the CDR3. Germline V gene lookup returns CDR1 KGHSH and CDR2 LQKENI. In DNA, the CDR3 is TGTGCCAGCTCCCTGGAGGTGGCCCTAGATACGCAGTATTTT. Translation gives CASSLEVALDTQYF.

Here the CDR3 DNA reads TGTGCCAGCAGTGCCACAGGGTGGGTGTACATTCAGTACTTC. Its protein is CASSATGWVYIQYF. V gene TRBV6-2 or TRBV6-3 combines with J gene TRBJ2-4, with D perhaps TRBD1 (6 bases). The CDR3 runs 14 residues. Trimming pared 5 bases from V and 8 bases from J, leaving 16 bases between. Germline lookup yields CDR1 MNHEY and CDR2 SVGEGT.

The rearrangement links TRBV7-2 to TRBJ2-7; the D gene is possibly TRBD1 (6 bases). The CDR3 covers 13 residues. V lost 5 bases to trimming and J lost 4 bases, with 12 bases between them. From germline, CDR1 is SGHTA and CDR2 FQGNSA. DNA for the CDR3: TGTGCCAGCAGCCTCTTGGACAGTTACGAGCAGTACTTC. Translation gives CASSLLDSYEQYF. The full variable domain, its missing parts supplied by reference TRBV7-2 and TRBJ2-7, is GAGVSQSPSNKVTEKGKDVELRCDPISGHTALYWYRQSLGQGLEFLIYFQGNSAPDKSGLPSDRFSAERTGGSVSTLTIQRTQQEDSAVYLCASSLLDSYEQYFGPGTRLTVT.

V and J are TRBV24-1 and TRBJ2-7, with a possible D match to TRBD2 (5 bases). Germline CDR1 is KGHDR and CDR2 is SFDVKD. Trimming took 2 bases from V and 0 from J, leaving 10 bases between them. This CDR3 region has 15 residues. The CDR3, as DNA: TGTGCCACCAGTGATTCGAGCGGCCCCTCCTACGAGCAGTACTTC. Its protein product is CATSDSSGPSYEQYF.

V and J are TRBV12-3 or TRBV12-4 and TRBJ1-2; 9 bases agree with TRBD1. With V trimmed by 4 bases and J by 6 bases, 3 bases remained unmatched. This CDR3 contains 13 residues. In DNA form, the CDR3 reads TGTGCCAGCAGTTGGGGACAGGGACATGGCTACACCTTC. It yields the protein CASSWGQGHGYTF.

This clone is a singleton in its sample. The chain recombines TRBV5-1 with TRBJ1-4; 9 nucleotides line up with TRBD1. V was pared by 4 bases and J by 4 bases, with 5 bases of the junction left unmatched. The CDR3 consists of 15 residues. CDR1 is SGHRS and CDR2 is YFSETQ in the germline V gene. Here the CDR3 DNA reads TGCGCCAGCAGCGTACTGGACAGGGGTAATGAAAAACTGTTTTTT. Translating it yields CASSVLDRGNEKLFF. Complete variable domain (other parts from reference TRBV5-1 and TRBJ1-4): KAGVTQTPRYLIKTRGQQVTLSCSPISGHRSVSWYQQTPGQGLQFLFEYFSETQRNKGNFPGRFSGRQFSNSRSEMNVSTLELGDSALYLCASSVLDRGNEKLFFGSGTQLSVL.

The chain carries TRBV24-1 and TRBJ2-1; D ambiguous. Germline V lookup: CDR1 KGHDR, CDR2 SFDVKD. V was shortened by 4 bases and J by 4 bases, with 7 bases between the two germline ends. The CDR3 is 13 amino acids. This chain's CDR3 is CATSEPGYNEQFF. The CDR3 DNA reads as TGTGCCACCAGTGAGCCAGGATACAATGAGCAGTTCTTC.